The rows below give T cell receptor beta chains drawn from one sample of a study of blood T cells in healthy people across ages. TCRdb re-called the 5' RACE reads with MiXCR, one entry per CDR3 protein. The sample holds just over 1 million distinct CDR3 sequences, 40% to 45% seen once. Source material: blood. Receptor source: a woman aged 55-69 years in good health. CDR3s leave out the opening cysteine and the closing phenylalanine or tryptophan. Fields, in order: CDR3 length, J gene, clone size, V gene, CDR3 protein. The size of a clone is reported for some rows only, either as once, few or many, or as a class for expanded clones.

length: 12
J: TRBJ2-3
size: -
V: TRBV3-1
CDR3: ASSLGRITDTQY

length: 11
J: TRBJ2-3
size: -
V: TRBV2
CDR3: ASSDQFLDTQY

length: 11
J: TRBJ1-1
size: -
V: TRBV6-5
CDR3: ASRRSANTEAF

length: 17
J: TRBJ2-1
size: few
V: TRBV7-6
CDR3: ASSLVGPSGSGAYNEQF

length: 11
J: TRBJ2-5
size: -
V: TRBV2
CDR3: ASSEDTRETQY

length: 13
J: TRBJ2-7
size: few
V: TRBV21-1
CDR3: ASSTQGANAYEQY

length: 15
J: TRBJ2-6
size: -
V: TRBV9
CDR3: ASSAAPPSSGANVLT

length: 13
J: TRBJ2-7
size: -
V: TRBV4-1
CDR3: ASSQGDGDSDEQY

length: 13
J: TRBJ2-1
size: -
V: TRBV15
CDR3: ATSSQGGSYNEQF

length: 15
J: TRBJ2-3
size: -
V: TRBV10-3
CDR3: AILPSGGGHSTDTQY

length: 14
J: TRBJ1-4
size: -
V: TRBV7-9
CDR3: ASSVGQRATNEKLF

length: 12
J: TRBJ1-4
size: -
V: TRBV10-3
CDR3: AISDGGRNEKLF

length: 14
J: TRBJ2-1
size: -
V: TRBV7-2
CDR3: VSSLGGGRKINEQF

length: 13
J: TRBJ2-5
size: -
V: TRBV12-3/TRBV12-4
CDR3: ASSIAGGSSYGQY

length: 13
J: TRBJ2-7
size: few
V: TRBV9
CDR3: ASSVGGTLSYEQY

length: 12
J: TRBJ2-7
size: few
V: TRBV12-3/TRBV12-4
CDR3: ASSQTTGSYEQY

length: 11
J: TRBJ2-5
size: few
V: TRBV10-3
CDR3: AIRMTGWETQY

length: 11
J: TRBJ1-3
size: -
V: TRBV6-5
CDR3: ASSIASGNTIY

length: 13
J: TRBJ1-2
size: few
V: TRBV20-1
CDR3: SAGEGGQGAGGYT

length: 12
J: TRBJ2-7
size: few
V: TRBV5-1
CDR3: ASSLEVGPYEQY

length: 14
J: TRBJ2-5
size: many
V: TRBV28
CDR3: ASSRNNYRGFETQY

length: 12
J: TRBJ2-7
size: -
V: TRBV5-5
CDR3: ASSFRDRSLEQY

length: 16
J: TRBJ2-7
size: -
V: TRBV20-1
CDR3: SARDSTVRGGRGYEQY

length: 13
J: -
size: -
V: TRBV10-3
CDR3: AIRPGQGGGETQY

length: 15
J: TRBJ2-6
size: -
V: TRBV5-1
CDR3: ASSLDSLQAGANVLT

length: 13
J: TRBJ2-6
size: -
V: TRBV5-1
CDR3: ASSTGSSGANVLT

length: 15
J: TRBJ2-1
size: -
V: TRBV15
CDR3: ATSRDPGGGPYNEQF

length: 11
J: TRBJ2-1
size: few
V: TRBV14
CDR3: ASSQLPYNEQF

length: 12
J: TRBJ2-4
size: -
V: TRBV25-1
CDR3: ASSPGQAKNIQY

length: 13
J: TRBJ2-5
size: -
V: TRBV12-3/TRBV12-4
CDR3: ASSIETSGSETQY

length: 14
J: TRBJ2-5
size: -
V: TRBV5-1
CDR3: ASSLSGTGQQETQY

length: 11
J: TRBJ1-2
size: many
V: TRBV5-1
CDR3: ASSPQTGNGYT

length: 12
J: TRBJ2-1
size: -
V: TRBV20-1
CDR3: SALGTSGNNEQF

length: 15
J: -
size: -
V: TRBV27
CDR3: ASSPTALSGRGYEQY

length: 13
J: TRBJ2-5
size: few
V: TRBV29-1
CDR3: SVLSLESSQETQY

length: 13
J: TRBJ2-7
size: few
V: TRBV7-2
CDR3: ASSSTGGLAREQY

length: 9
J: TRBJ1-1
size: -
V: TRBV29-1
CDR3: SVDSNTEAF

length: 14
J: TRBJ2-1
size: once
V: TRBV20-1
CDR3: SALKVGSPSYNEQF

length: 21
J: TRBJ2-1
size: -
V: TRBV12-3/TRBV12-4
CDR3: ASSVLPGQGPQVGVAFYNEQF

length: 13
J: TRBJ2-1
size: few
V: TRBV28
CDR3: ASTLGTSGYNEQF